The entry below describes one TCR beta chain. The antigen is unknown. With 60 Vbeta and 13 Jbeta primers, the PCR was carried out. TCRdb's table, derived via immunoSEQ multiplex PCR, lists solely in-frame clones and lacks some. The sample gives around 110,000 clones, around 10% of which show up once; roughly 3% is in the top ten. This entry is derived from a study of cytomegalovirus exposure and HLA in healthy donors. Germline V gene sequence: CDR1 LGHNA, CDR2 YSLEER. Trimming took off 4 bases at V and 1 base at J, with 11 bases between the two ends. The CDR3 consists of 15 residues. Notes on the study in general: Altogether, some 170 TCR beta chains were recorded as cytomegalovirus-associated.

V gene TRBV4-3 combines with J gene TRBJ1-5, with D possibly matching TRBD1 (5 bases). This receptor was identified in a man between 25 and 39 years old in good health and CMV-seronegative. Sequencing used PBMCs. CDR3 sequence (DNA): TGCGCCAGCAGCCCCGGCAGGGCAAGCAATCAGCCCCAGCATTTT. It is translated as CASSPGRASNQPQHF.